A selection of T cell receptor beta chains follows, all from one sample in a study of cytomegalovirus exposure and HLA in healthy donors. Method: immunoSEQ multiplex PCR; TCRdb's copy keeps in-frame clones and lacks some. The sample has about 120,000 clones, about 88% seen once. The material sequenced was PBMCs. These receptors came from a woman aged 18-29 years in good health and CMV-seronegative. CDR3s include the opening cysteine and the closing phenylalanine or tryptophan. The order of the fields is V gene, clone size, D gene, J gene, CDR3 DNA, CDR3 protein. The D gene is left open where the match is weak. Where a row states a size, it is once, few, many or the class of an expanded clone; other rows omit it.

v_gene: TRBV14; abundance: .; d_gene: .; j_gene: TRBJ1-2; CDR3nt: TGTGCCAGCATCGCGGGGGGCCCCTATGGCTACACCTTC; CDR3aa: CASIAGGPYGYTF
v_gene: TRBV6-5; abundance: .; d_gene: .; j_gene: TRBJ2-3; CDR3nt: TGTGCCAGCAGTTACAACAGGGCAGATACGCAGTATTTT; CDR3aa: CASSYNRADTQYF
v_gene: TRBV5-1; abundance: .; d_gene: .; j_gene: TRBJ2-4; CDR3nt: TGCGCCAGCAGCTTGGGTGAGGACATTCAGTACTTC; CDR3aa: CASSLGEDIQYF
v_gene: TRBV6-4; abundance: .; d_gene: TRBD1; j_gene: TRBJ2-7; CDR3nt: TGTGCCAGCAGTGAACTGGACAGGGGGAATCACGAGCAGTACTTC; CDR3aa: CASSELDRGNHEQYF
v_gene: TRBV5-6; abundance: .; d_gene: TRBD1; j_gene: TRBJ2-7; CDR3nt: TGTGCCAGCAGCTTAGAAAGGACAGGTCTCAACGAGCAGTACTTC; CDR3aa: CASSLERTGLNEQYF
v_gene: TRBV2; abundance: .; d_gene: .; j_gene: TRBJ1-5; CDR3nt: TGTGCCACCCAGTCCTCATTGTACAAGCCCCAGCATTTT; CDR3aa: CATQSSLYKPQHF
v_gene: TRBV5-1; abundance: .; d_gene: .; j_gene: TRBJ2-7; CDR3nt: TGCGCCAGCAGCGCCAGGATCTCGGGGGACGAGCAGTACTTC; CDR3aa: CASSARISGDEQYF
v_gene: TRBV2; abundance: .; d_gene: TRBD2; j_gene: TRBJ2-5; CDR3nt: TGTGCCAGCAGCAATTGGGCGGGAGGCTTGGAGACCCAGTACTTC; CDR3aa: CASSNWAGGLETQYF
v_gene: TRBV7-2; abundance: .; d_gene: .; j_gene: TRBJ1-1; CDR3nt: TGTGCCAGCACCCCCAGACTACAATACACTGAAGCTTTCTTT; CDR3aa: CASTPRLQYTEAFF
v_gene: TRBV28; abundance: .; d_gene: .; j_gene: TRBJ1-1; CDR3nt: TGTGCCAGCAGTCAGTCGGGGGGCACTGAAGCTTTCTTT; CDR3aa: CASSQSGGTEAFF
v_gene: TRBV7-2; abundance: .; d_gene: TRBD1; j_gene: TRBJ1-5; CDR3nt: TGTGCCAGCAGCTTAAAGGTTGGACAGGGTGAACAGCCCCAGCATTTT; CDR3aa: CASSLKVGQGEQPQHF
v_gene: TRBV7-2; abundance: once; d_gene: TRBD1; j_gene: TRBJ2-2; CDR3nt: TGTGCCAGCAGCTTAGCTAGTTTGTGGGGACAGGGGGGCACCGGGGAGCTGTTTTTT; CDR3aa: CASSLASLWGQGGTGELFF
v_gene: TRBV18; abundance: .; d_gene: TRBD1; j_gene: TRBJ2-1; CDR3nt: TGTGCCAGCTCACCCCAGGACTCAGGGGGTGAGCAGTTCTTC; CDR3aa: CASSPQDSGGEQFF
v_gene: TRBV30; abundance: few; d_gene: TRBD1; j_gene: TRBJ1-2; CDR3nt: TGTGCCTGGAGCGCCCGACAGGGGAGGGCTAACTATGGCTACACCTTC; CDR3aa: CAWSARQGRANYGYTF
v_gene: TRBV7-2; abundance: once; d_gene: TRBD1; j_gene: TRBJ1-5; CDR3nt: TGTGCCAGCAGACGGACAGGGGGGAAGGGTCAGCCCCAGCATTTT; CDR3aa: CASRRTGGKGQPQHF
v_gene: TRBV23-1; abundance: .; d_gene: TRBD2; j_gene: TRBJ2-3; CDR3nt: TGCGCCAGCAGTCAATCCCTAGCGGGAGAACCAGATACGCAGTATTTT; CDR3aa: CASSQSLAGEPDTQYF
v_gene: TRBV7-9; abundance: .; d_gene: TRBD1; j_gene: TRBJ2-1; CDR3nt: TGTGCCAGCAGCTGGACAGGGATTGGCAATGAGCAGTTCTTC; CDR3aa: CASSWTGIGNEQFF
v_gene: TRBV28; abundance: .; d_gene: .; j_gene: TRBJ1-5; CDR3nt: TGTGCCAGCGGGTCTCTCGGGGATCAGCCCCAGCATTTT; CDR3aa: CASGSLGDQPQHF
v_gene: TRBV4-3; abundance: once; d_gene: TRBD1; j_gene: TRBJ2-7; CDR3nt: TGCGCCAGCAGCCTGGGGACAGACGATTACGAGCAGTACTTC; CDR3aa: CASSLGTDDYEQYF
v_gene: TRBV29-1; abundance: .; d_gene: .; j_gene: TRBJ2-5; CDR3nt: TGCAGCGTTGCGGTGCGGGGAATCCAAGAGACCCAGTACTTC; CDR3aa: CSVAVRGIQETQYF
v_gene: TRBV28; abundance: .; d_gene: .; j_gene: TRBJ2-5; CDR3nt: TGTGCCAGCATCGGTAGAGAGACCCAGTACTTC; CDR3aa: CASIGRETQYF
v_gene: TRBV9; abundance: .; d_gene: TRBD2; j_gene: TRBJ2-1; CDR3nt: TGTGCCAGCAGCGTAGGGATGGGAAGCGGGGGGGCCGCAAATGAGCAGTTCTTC; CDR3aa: CASSVGMGSGGAANEQFF
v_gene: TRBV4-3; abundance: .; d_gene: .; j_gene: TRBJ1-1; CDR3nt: TGCGCCAGCAGCCAAGACAGGGCGGACACTGAAGCTTTCTTT; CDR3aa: CASSQDRADTEAFF
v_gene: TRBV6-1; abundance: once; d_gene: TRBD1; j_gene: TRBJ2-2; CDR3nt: TGTGCCAGCAGCCCGACAGGGGGTACCGGGGAGCTGTTTTTT; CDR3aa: CASSPTGGTGELFF
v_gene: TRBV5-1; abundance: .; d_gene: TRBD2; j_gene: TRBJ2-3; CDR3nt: TGCGCCAGCAGCTTGGTTACGGGAGGTTGGGATACGCAGTATTTT; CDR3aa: CASSLVTGGWDTQYF
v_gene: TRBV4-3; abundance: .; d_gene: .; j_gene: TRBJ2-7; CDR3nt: TGCGCCAGCAGCCAAGAGACAGATCGCTACGAGCAGTACTTC; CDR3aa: CASSQETDRYEQYF
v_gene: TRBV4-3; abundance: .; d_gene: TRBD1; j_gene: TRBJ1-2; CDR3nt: TGCGCCAGCAGCCTGTGGACAGGGGGCGCCAATGGCTACACCTTC; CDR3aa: CASSLWTGGANGYTF
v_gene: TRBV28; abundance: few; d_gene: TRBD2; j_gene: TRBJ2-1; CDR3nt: TGTGCCAGCATAGGAGGGGGACTAGCGGGAGATTTGTACAATGAGCAGTTCTTC; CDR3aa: CASIGGGLAGDLYNEQFF
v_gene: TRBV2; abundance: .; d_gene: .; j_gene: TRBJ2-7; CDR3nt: TGTGCCAGCAGGCCACTTTCGGGATCCACCTACGAGCAGTACTTC; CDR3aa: CASRPLSGSTYEQYF
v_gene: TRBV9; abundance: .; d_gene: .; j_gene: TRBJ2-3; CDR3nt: TGTGCCAGCAGCGTATCTCGGACGGTGGGCAGGGACACAGATACGCAGTATTTT; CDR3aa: CASSVSRTVGRDTDTQYF
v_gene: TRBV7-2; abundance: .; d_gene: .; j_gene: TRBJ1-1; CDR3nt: TGTGCCAGCAGCTTAGTTCAGGGCACTGAAGCTTTCTTT; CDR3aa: CASSLVQGTEAFF
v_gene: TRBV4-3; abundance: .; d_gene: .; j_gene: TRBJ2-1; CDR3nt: TGCGCCAGCAGCCAAGATTTGGACAGCTCCTACAATGAGCAGTTCTTC; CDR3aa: CASSQDLDSSYNEQFF
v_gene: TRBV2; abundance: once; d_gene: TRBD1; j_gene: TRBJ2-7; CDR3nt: TGTGCCAGCAGTAGAACCGGGACAGGACCCTACGAGCAGTACTTC; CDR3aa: CASSRTGTGPYEQYF
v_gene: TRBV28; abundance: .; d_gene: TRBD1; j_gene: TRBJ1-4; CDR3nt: TGTGCCAGCACCAATTTTCGGTTACCAAAAGGGGGCCTGTTTTTT; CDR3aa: CASTNFRLPKGGLFF
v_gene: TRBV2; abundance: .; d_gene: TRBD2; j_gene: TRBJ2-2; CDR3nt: TGTGCCAGCAGTAGCGGGAGGGACAACACCGGGGAGCTGTTTTTT; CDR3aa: CASSSGRDNTGELFF
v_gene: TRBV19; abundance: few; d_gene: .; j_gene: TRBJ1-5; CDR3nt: TGTGCCAGTAGTATACAGGGGTTGGGCAATCAGCCCCAGCATTTT; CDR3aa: CASSIQGLGNQPQHF